One and the same sample provided the 19 T cell receptor beta chains below, sequenced in a study of blood T cell repertoires in COVID-19. Measured with immunoSEQ multiplex PCR; TCRdb has only the in-frame clones, and not every one. The sample includes about 68,000 clones, 70% to 80% of them seen just once. The specimen sequenced was peripheral blood. These receptors came from a human donor in a cohort sampled during active COVID-19.

The chain uses TRBV9 and TRBJ2-2; a weak D match, TRBD1 (6 bases). CDR1 is SGDLS and CDR2 is YYNGEE in the germline V gene. The CDR3 loop spans 16 amino acids. Between the trimmed V and J ends, which lost 4 bases and 0 bases, there was a span of 13 bases. CDR3 bases: TGTGCCAGCAGCCACACAGGGCCCCCGAACACCGGGGAGCTGTTTTTT. This translates into CASSHTGPPNTGELFF.

The chain joins TRBV5-1 to TRBJ2-7, with a tentative D call TRBD2 (5 bases). This CDR3 is 13 amino acids long. CDR1 SGHRS and CDR2 YFSETQ come from the germline V gene. V shed 2 bases and J shed 4 bases, with 10 bases lying between them. The CDR3: CASSFEGKYEQYF. The CDR3 DNA reads as TGCGCCAGCAGCTTCGAGGGTAAATACGAGCAGTACTTC. The whole variable domain, remainder taken from reference TRBV5-1 and TRBJ2-7, is KAGVTQTPRYLIKTRGQQVTLSCSPISGHRSVSWYQQTPGQGLQFLFEYFSETQRNKGNFPGRFSGRQFSNSRSEMNVSTLELGDSALYLCASSFEGKYEQYFGPGTRLTVT.

The chain employs TRBV19 and TRBJ2-5; 7 positions agree with TRBD1. Trimming took 4 bases from V and 1 from J; bases not matched to a gene: 3. The CDR3 consists of 14 residues. Germline CDR1 reads LNHDA; CDR2 reads SQIVND (reference sequence). Here the CDR3 reads CASSTGQIQETQYF. The CDR3 DNA sequence: TGTGCCAGTAGTACGGGACAGATCCAAGAGACCCAGTACTTC.

This chain uses TRBV20-1 with TRBJ1-5; maybe TRBD1 (5 bases). The CDR3 spans 11 residues. Trimming removed 3 bases from V and 9 bases from J, with 9 bases in between. The V gene's germline CDR1 is DFQATT and CDR2 SNEGSKA (reference sequence). The CDR3 DNA reads as TGCAGTGCTAGTAGGGGAGGGCCCCAGCATTTT. It codes for CSASRGGPQHF.

The V call is TRBV6-4, the J call TRBJ2-6; a possible D gene is TRBD2 (6 bases). The CDR3 loop spans 17 amino acids. The V and J ends lost 2 bases and 0 bases respectively, with 11 bases between them. Per germline, CDR1 MRHNA and CDR2 SNTAGT. In DNA, the CDR3 is TGTGCCAGCAGTGACAGGGACTCAAGCTCTGGGGCCAACGTCCTGACTTTC. Its protein product is CASSDRDSSSGANVLTF.

The rearrangement uses TRBV9 and TRBJ1-2, with D perhaps TRBD1 (5 bases). This CDR3 region has 15 residues. V dropped 0 bases and J dropped 5 bases, with 14 bases sitting between them. CDR1 and CDR2 (germline): SGDLS, YYNGEE. CDR3 region: CASSVEVTTAYGYTF. The CDR3, as DNA: TGTGCCAGCAGCGTAGAGGTGACGACAGCTTATGGCTACACCTTC.

The genes are TRBV24-1 and TRBJ2-1; 9 nucleotides agree with TRBD2. Per germline, CDR1 KGHDR and CDR2 SFDVKD. With 4 bases clipped from V and 15 bases from J, the junction kept 6 bases outside the gene matches. The CDR3 is 12 residues long. The CDR3 sequence: CATSDPGLAPFF. In DNA, the CDR3 is TGTGCCACCAGTGACCCGGGACTAGCTCCGTTCTTC.

V gene TRBV6-5 combines with J gene TRBJ1-2; TRBD1 matches at 10 bases. Germline trimming cut 5 bases from V and 4 bases from J; bases unmatched to any gene: 4. The CDR3 is 14 residues long. The V gene's germline CDR1 is MNHEY and CDR2 SVGAGI. The CDR3 spells CASSPRDRGYGYTF. In nucleotides, the CDR3 is TGTGCCAGCAGTCCCCGGGACAGGGGCTATGGCTACACCTTC.

This clone was observed a handful of times. The V call is TRBV7-8, the J call TRBJ1-5; D is possibly TRBD1 (5 bases). This CDR3 contains 14 residues. Trimming pared 4 bases from V and 4 bases from J, leaving 11 bases between. The germline V gene has CDR1 SGHVS and CDR2 FQNEAQ. The chain's CDR3 is CASSSTGSNQPQHF. The CDR3 DNA sequence: TGTGCCAGCAGCTCAACAGGAAGTAATCAGCCCCAGCATTTT. Full variable domain (missing parts from reference TRBV7-8 and TRBJ1-5): GAGVSQSPRYKVAKRGQDVALRCDPISGHVSLFWYQQALGQGPEFLTYFQNEAQLDKSGLPSDRFFAERPEGSVSTLKIQRTQQEDSAVYLCASSSTGSNQPQHFGDGTRLSIL.

This clone was observed a single time. The V gene is TRBV18, the J gene TRBJ2-5, with D possibly TRBD2 on 5 matching bases. This CDR3 region has 15 residues. Trimming pared 0 bases from V and 5 bases from J, leaving 13 bases between. CDR1 is KGHSH and CDR2 is LQKENI in the germline V gene. The CDR3 DNA follows: TGTGCCAGCTCACCACCGAGGGCGAGGAGGGAGACCCAGTACTTC. Protein product: CASSPPRARRETQYF.

This sequence joins TRBV5-1 and TRBJ1-2, with 11 positions matching TRBD1. Germline lookup yields CDR1 SGHRS and CDR2 YFSETQ. This CDR3 has 15 amino acids. The junction had 3 bases not matched to a gene; V was cut back by 4 bases and J by 1 base. CDR3 DNA: TGCGCCAGCAGCGGGGGACAGGGGGGTAACTATGGCTACACCTTC. The encoded protein is CASSGGQGGNYGYTF.

This chain uses TRBV9 with TRBJ1-2; no clear D gene. Between the trimmed V and J ends, which lost 0 bases and 6 bases, there was a span of 12 bases. The CDR3 runs 14 residues. Germline assignment: CDR1 SGDLS and CDR2 YYNGEE. The CDR3 protein is CASSVEAGSNGYTF. In DNA form, the CDR3 reads TGTGCCAGCAGCGTAGAGGCAGGCTCGAATGGCTACACCTTC.

The V gene is TRBV4-3, the J gene TRBJ2-2; possible D gene TRBD1, 6 bases. The CDR3 runs 16 residues. V was trimmed by 2 bases and J by 2 bases, leaving 12 bases between them. Germline V gives CDR1 LGHNA, CDR2 YSLEER. DNA of the CDR3: TGCGCCAGCAGCCAACTGGGACAAACCAACACCGGGGAGCTGTTTTTT. Its translation: CASSQLGQTNTGELFF.

The chain combines TRBV4-1 with TRBJ2-1; D might be TRBD2 (5 bases). The V and J ends lost 4 bases and 5 bases respectively, with 15 bases between them. Germline CDR1 MGHRA, CDR2 YSYEKL. The CDR3 extends over 15 amino acids. CDR3 coding DNA: TGCGCCAGCAGCCGAACCATTACTAGGGACAATGAGCAGTTCTTC. The encoded protein is CASSRTITRDNEQFF.

This chain uses TRBV6-2 or TRBV6-3 with TRBJ1-1; D uncertain. Deletions cut 2 bases from V and 4 bases from J, with 23 bases between. The CDR3 loop spans 18 amino acids. Germline loops: CDR1 MNHEY, CDR2 SVGEGT. CDR3 sequence: CASSYGSPGKRESTEAFF. DNA of the CDR3: TGTGCCAGCAGTTACGGGTCCCCGGGGAAGCGAGAAAGCACTGAAGCTTTCTTT.

The chain links TRBV28 to TRBJ2-7; 7 bases line up with TRBD1. V dropped 1 base and J dropped 2; count of bases not matched to a gene: 5. This CDR3 has 15 amino acids. Germline values: CDR1 MDHEN, CDR2 SYDVKM. As DNA, the CDR3 is TGTGCCAGCAGTTTATATTACAGGGGACCCTACGAGCAGTACTTC. Its protein product is CASSLYYRGPYEQYF.

J is TRBJ2-7 and V is TRBV7-2, with 10 bases aligning to TRBD1. There are 15 residues in the CDR3. Unmatched junction bases numbered 8, after V lost 4 bases and J lost 5 bases. Germline CDR1 and CDR2: SGHTA and FQGNSA. CDR3 coding DNA: TGTGCCAGCAGCTCCGGACAGGGGGGTCTGAACGAGCAGTACTTC. Protein product: CASSSGQGGLNEQYF.

V and J are TRBV4-1 and TRBJ2-6; the D gene is possibly TRBD2 (6 bases). CDR1 MGHRA and CDR2 YSYEKL come from the germline V gene. The CDR3 is 15 residues long. Trimming left V 7 bases short and J 2 bases short, with 12 bases between. The CDR3, as DNA: TGCGCCAGCAACCTGGAGGGTACTGGGGCCAACGTCCTGACTTTC. Encoded protein: CASNLEGTGANVLTF.

The chain is built from TRBV30 and TRBJ1-3; the D gene is possibly TRBD1 (5 bases). Germline lookup yields CDR1 GTSNPN and CDR2 SVGIG (reference sequence). The CDR3 is made up of 15 amino acids. The V end was cut by 4 bases, the J end by 0 bases, with 13 bases between. Written as DNA, the CDR3 is TGTGCCTGGACGGGGGGTGCCGCCTCTGGAAACACCATATATTTT. Its translation: CAWTGGAASGNTIYF.